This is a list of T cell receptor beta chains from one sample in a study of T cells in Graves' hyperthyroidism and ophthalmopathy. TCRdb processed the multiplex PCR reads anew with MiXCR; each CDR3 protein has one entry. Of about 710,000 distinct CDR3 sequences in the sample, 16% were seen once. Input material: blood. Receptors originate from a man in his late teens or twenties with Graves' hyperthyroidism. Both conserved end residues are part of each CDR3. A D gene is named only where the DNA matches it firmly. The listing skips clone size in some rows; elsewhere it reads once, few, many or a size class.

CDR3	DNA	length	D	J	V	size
CSAGGGSTDTQYF	TGCAGCGCCGGCGGGGGAAGCACAGATACGCAGTATTTT	13	TRBD2	TRBJ2-3	TRBV29-1	many
CASRAQGRAEAFF	TGTGCCAGTAGGGCCCAGGGAAGGGCTGAAGCTTTCTTT	13	NA	TRBJ1-1	TRBV19	many
CASSYPLGASSYEQYF	TGTGCCAGCAGTTACCCGCTGGGGGCGAGCTCCTACGAGCAGTACTTC	16	NA	TRBJ2-7	TRBV6-2/TRBV6-3	many
CASSARDSHSGYTF	TGTGCCAGCAGCGCGAGGGACAGCCACAGCGGCTACACCTTC	14	TRBD1	TRBJ1-2	TRBV7-2	NA
CASRKGTRGTYEQYF	TGTGCCAGCAGGAAAGGGACCCGGGGAACCTACGAGCAGTACTTC	15	NA	TRBJ2-7	TRBV3-1	NA
CATSRDGLAGGGRSGANVLTF	TGTGCCACCAGCAGAGATGGTTTGGCAGGGGGGGGACGCTCTGGGGCCAACGTCCTGACTTTC	21	NA	TRBJ2-6	TRBV15	NA
CASSLYGGSKRNEQFF	TGTGCCAGCAGTTTATATGGCGGGAGTAAAAGAAATGAGCAGTTCTTC	16	TRBD2	TRBJ2-1	TRBV27	few
CASNSEQGFGKLFF	TGTGCCTCAAACAGCGAACAGGGTTTCGGAAAACTGTTTTTT	14	NA	TRBJ1-4	TRBV19	NA
CSAPSWREVTNTQYF	TGCAGTGCCCCGAGCTGGCGGGAGGTCACGAATACGCAGTATTTT	15	TRBD2	TRBJ2-3	TRBV20-1	many
CSARDHSVSPGELFF	TGCAGTGCTAGAGACCATAGCGTATCTCCCGGGGAGCTGTTTTTT	15	NA	TRBJ2-2	TRBV20-1	NA
CASSRGLDTGELFF	TGTGCCAGCAGTCGAGGGCTCGACACCGGGGAGCTGTTTTTT	14	NA	TRBJ2-2	TRBV12-3/TRBV12-4	NA
CASSLDLAGETGELFF	TGTGCCAGCAGCTTAGACCTAGCGGGAGAAACCGGGGAGCTGTTTTTT	16	TRBD2	TRBJ2-2	TRBV7-9	few
CASSLVPGGTQFYEQYF	TGTGCCAGCAGTTTAGTCCCAGGGGGCACTCAATTCTACGAGCAGTACTTC	17	TRBD1	TRBJ2-7	TRBV28	NA
CSASSLTGLAGVNEQFF	TGCAGTGCTAGCTCCCTTACGGGACTAGCGGGAGTTAATGAGCAGTTCTTC	17	TRBD2	TRBJ2-1	TRBV20-1	many
CASSPPLSTGELFF	TGCGCCAGCAGCCCCCCCCTCTCCACCGGGGAGCTGTTTTTT	14	NA	TRBJ2-2	TRBV5-1	many
CSSPTGGMETQYF	TGCAGTTCGCCGACAGGGGGCATGGAGACCCAGTACTTC	13	TRBD1	TRBJ2-5	TRBV20-1	many
CASSQVGRDEQFF	TGCGCCAGCAGCCAAGTCGGTCGTGATGAGCAGTTCTTC	13	NA	TRBJ2-1	TRBV4-1	once